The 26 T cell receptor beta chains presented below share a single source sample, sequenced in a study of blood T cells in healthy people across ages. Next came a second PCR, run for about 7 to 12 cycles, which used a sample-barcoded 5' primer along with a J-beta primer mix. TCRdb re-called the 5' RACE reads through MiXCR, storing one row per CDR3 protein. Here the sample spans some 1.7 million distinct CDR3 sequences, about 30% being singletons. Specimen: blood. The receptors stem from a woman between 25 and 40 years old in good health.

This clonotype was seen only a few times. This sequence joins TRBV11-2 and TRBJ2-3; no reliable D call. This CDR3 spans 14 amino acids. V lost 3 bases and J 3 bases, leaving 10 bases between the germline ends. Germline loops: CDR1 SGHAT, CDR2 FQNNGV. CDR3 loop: CASSFGPETDTQYF. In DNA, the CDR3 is TGTGCCAGCAGCTTTGGCCCAGAGACAGATACGCAGTATTTT.

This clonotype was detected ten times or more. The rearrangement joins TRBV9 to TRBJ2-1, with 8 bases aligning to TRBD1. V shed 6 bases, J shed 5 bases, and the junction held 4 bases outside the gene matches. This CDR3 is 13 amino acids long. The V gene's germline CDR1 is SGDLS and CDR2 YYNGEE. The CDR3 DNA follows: TGTGCCAGCACCGGGACAGGAGACAATGAGCAGTTCTTC. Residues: CASTGTGDNEQFF.

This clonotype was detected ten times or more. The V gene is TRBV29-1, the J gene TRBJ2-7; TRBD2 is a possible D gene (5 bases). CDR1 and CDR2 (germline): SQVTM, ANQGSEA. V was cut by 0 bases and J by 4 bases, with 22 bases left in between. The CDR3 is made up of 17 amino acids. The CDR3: CSVEDREGWIWTYEQYF. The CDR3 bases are TGCAGCGTTGAAGATCGAGAGGGCTGGATTTGGACTTACGAGCAGTACTTC.

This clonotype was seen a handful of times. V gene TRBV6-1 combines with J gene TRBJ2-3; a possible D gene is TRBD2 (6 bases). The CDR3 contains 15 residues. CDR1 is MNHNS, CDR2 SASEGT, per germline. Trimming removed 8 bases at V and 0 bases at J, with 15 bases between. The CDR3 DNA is TGTGCCAGCTGGGGTCGAGGGACTAGCACAGATACGCAGTATTTT. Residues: CASWGRGTSTDTQYF.

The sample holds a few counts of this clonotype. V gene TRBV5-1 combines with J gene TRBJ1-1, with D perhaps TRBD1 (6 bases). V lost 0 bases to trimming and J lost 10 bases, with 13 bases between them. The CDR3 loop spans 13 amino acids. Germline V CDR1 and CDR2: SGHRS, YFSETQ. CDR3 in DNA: TGCGCCAGCAGCTTGGTTCTACAGGGTACAGCTTTCTTT. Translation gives CASSLVLQGTAFF.

The CDR3, as DNA: TGTGCCAGCAGTTGGCTATTGGCGGGGGGGCTGGAGCAGTACTTC. This encodes CASSWLLAGGLEQYF. The chain is built from TRBV28 and TRBJ2-5; 9 nucleotides align to TRBD2. The CDR3 totals 15 residues. Germline trimming cut 4 bases from V and 11 bases from J; bases unmatched to any gene: 14. Germline V gene lookup returns CDR1 MDHEN and CDR2 SYDVKM.

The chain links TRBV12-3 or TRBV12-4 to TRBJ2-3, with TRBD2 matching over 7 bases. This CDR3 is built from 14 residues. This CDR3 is CVGSPSGVEDTQYF. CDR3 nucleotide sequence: TGTGTCGGCAGCCCCAGCGGGGTAGAAGATACGCAGTATTTT.

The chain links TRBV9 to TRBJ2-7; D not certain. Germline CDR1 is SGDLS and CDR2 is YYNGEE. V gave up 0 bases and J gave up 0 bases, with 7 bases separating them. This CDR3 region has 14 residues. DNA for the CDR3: TGTGCCAGCAGCGTAGTTCCAAGCTCCTACGAGCAGTACTTC. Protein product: CASSVVPSSYEQYF.

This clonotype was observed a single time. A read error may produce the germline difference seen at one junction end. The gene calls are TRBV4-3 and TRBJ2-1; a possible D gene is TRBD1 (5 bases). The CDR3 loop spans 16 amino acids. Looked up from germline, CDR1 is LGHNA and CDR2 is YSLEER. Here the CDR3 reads CTSSPARGGWSNEQFF. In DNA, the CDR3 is TGCACCAGCAGCCCCGCAAGGGGCGGCTGGAGCAATGAGCAGTTCTTC.

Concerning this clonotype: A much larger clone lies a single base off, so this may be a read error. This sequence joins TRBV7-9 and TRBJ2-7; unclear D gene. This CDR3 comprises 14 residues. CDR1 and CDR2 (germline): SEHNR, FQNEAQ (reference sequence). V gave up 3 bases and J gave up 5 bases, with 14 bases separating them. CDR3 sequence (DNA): TGTGCCAGCAGCTTGAGTGGACGGTCAGACGAGCAGTACTTC. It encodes CASSLSGRSDEQYF.

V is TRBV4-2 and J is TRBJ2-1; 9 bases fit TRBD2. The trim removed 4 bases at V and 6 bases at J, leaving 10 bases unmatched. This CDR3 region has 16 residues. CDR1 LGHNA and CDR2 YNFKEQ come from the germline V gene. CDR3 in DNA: TGTGCCAGCAGCCGACAGACTTGCGGGGGGGCCAATGAGCAGTTCTTC. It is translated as CASSRQTCGGANEQFF.

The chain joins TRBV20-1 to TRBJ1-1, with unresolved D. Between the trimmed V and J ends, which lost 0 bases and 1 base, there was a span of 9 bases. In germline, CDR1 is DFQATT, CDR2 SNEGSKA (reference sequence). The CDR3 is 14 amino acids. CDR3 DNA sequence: TGCAGTGCTAGAGATCCTTCCAGGAACACTGAAGCTTTCTTT. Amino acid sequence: CSARDPSRNTEAFF.

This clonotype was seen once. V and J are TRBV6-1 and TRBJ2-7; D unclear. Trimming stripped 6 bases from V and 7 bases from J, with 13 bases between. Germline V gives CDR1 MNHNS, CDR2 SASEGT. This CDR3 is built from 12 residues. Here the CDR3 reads CASSDLFGEQYF. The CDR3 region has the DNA TGTGCCAGCAGCGACCTTTTTGGGGAGCAGTACTTC.

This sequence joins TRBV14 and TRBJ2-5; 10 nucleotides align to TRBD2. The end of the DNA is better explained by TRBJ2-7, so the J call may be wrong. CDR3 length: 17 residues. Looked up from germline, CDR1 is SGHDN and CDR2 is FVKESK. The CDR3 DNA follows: TGTGCCAGCAGCCAGACAGGAAGCGGGAGGGCCTCCCTCGAGCAGTACTTC. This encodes CASSQTGSGRASLEQYF.

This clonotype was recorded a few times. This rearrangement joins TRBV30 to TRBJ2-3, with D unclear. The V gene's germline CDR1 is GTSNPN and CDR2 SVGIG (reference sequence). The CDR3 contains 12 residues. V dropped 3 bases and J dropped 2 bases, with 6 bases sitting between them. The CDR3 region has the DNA TGTGCCTGGAGCGAATACACAGATACGCAGTATTTT. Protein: CAWSEYTDTQYF.

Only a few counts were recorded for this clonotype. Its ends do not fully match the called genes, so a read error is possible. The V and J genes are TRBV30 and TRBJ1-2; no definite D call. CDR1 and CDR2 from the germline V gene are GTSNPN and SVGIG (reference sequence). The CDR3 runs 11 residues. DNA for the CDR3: TGTGCTTGGAGTGGGAATTGGGGCTACACCTTC. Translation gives CAWSGNWGYTF. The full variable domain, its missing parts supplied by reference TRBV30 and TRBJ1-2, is SQTIHQWPATLVQPVGSPLSLECTVEGTSNPNLYWYRQAAGRGLQLLFYSVGIGQISSEVPQNLSASRPQDRQFILSSKKLLLSDSGFYLCAWSGNWGYTFGSGTRLTVV.

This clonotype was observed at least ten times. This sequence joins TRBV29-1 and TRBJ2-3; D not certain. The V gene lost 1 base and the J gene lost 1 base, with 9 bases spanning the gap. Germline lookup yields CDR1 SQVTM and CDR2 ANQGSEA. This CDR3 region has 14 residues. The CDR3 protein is CSVEGLTGTDTQYF. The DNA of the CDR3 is TGCAGCGTTGAAGGCTTAACAGGCACAGATACGCAGTATTTT.

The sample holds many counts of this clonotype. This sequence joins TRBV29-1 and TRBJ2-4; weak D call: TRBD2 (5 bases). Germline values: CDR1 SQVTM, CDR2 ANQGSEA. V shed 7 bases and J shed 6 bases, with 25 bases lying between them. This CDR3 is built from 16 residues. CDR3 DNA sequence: TGCAGCGCCAGGACCCCACACGGGGTAGGCCTAAACATTCAGTACTTC. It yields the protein CSARTPHGVGLNIQYF.

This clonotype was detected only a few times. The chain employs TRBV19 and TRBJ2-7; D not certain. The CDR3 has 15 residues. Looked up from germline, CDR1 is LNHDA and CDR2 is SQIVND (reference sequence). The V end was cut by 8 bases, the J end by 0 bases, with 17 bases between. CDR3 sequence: CASVKYGLHSYEQYF. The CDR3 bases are TGTGCCAGTGTGAAATATGGTTTACACTCCTACGAGCAGTACTTC.

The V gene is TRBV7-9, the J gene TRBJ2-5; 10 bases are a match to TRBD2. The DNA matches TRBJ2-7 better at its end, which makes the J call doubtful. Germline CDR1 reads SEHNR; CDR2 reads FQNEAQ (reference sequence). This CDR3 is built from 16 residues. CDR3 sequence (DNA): TGTGCCAGCAGCTTAAAGGCTAGCGGGAGCCCATCCGAGCAGTACTTC. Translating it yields CASSLKASGSPSEQYF.

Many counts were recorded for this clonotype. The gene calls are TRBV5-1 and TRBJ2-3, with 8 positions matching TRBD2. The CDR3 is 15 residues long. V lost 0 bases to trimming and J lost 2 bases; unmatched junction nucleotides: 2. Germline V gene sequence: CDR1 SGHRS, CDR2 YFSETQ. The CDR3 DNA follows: TGCGCCAGCAGCTTGGAGCGGGGGTCCACAGATACGCAGTATTTT. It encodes CASSLERGSTDTQYF.

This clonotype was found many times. The CDR3 DNA reads as TGCGCCAGCAGCTTGACCAATGAGCAGTTCTTC. This translates into CASSLTNEQFF. This chain joins TRBV5-1 and TRBJ2-1; D gene uncertain. Germline CDR1 is SGHRS and CDR2 is YFSETQ. The CDR3 contains 11 residues. V dropped 1 base and J dropped 6 bases, with 2 bases sitting between them.

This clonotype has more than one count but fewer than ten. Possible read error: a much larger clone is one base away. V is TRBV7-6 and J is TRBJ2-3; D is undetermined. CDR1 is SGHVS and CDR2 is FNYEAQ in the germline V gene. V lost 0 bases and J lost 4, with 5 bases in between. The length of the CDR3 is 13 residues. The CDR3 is CASSLAQADTQYF. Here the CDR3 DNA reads TGTGCCAGCAGCTTAGCGCAAGCAGATACGCAGTATTTT.

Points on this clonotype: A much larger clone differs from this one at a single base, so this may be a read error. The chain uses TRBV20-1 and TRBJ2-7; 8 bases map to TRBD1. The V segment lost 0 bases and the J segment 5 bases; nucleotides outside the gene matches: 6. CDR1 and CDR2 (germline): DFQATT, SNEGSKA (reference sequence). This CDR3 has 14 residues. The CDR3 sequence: CSARDPGQANEQYF. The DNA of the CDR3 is TGCAGTGCTAGAGATCCGGGACAGGCCAACGAGCAGTACTTC.

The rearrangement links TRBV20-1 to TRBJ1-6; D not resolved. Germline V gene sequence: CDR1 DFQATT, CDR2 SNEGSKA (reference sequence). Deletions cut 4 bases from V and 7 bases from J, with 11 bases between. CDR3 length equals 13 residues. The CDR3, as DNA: TGCAGTGCTATACGGACCCTGAATTCACCCCTCCACTTT. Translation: CSAIRTLNSPLHF.

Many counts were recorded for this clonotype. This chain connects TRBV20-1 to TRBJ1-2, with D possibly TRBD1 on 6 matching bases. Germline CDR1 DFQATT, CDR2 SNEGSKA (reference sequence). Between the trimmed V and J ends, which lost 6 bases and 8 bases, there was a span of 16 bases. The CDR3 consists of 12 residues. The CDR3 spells CSATTQGRGYTF. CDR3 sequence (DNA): TGCAGTGCCACAACCCAGGGGAGGGGCTACACCTTC.